The sequence of this T cell receptor beta chain was determined in a study of blood T cell repertoires in COVID-19. Study-wide background: Specimens from acute and convalescent COVID-19 originated in the United States, Italy and Spain. T cells, B-cell-depleted T cells, or PBMCs provided the cDNA or gDNA that served as material.

This clone was seen only once. Followed longitudinally, the Seattle patients had been enrolled during active infection. The V end was cut by 5 bases, the J end by 1 base, with 8 bases between. CDR3 length equals 13 residues. In the original analysis: Amplification from reference gene primers served as the basis for estimated nucleated cell counts. Profiled with immunoSEQ multiplex PCR; TCRdb holds only in-frame clones, not every one. From that table come the V and J calls and clone size; the DNA was used to work out D and trimming. Counted here are about 150,000 clones, around 81% occurring once; the ten biggest clones make up about 8.8%.

The sequenced sample was peripheral blood. The source of this sequence is a woman of 80 years or more with COVID-19, enrolled during active disease. The J gene is TRBJ1-2, the V gene TRBV12-3 or TRBV12-4; the D gene is possibly TRBD1 (6 bases). The CDR3 protein is CASSRQDNYGYTF. As DNA, the CDR3 is TGTGCCAGCAGTCGACAGGATAACTATGGCTACACCTTC.